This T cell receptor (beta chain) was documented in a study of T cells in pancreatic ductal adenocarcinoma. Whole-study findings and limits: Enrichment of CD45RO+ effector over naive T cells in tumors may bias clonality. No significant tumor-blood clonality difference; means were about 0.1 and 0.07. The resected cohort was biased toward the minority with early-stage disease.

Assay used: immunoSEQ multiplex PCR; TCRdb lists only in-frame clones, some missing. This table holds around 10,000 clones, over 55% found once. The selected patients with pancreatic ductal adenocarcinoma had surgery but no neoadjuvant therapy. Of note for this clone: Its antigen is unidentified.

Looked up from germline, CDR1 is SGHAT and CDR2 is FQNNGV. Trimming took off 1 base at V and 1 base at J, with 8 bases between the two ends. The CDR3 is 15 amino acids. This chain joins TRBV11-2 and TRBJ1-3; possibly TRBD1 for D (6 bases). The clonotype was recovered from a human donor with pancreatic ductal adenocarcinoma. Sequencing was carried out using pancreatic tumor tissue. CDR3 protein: CASSLGGGSGNTIYF. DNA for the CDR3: TGTGCCAGCAGCTTAGGAGGGGGGTCTGGAAACACCATATATTTT.